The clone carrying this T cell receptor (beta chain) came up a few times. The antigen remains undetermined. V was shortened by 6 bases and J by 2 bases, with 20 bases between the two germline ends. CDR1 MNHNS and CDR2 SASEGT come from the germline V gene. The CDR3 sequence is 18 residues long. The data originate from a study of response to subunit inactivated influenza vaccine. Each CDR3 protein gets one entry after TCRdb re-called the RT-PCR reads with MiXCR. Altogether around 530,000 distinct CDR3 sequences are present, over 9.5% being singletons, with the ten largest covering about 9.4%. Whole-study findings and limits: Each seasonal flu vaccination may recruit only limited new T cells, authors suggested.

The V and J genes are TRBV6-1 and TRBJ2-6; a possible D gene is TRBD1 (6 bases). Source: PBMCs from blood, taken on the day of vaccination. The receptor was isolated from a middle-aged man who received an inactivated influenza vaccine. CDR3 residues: CASRTNTGFVAGANVLTF. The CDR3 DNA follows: TGTGCCAGCAGGACTAACACAGGGTTTGTAGCTGGGGCCAACGTCCTGACTTTC.